Described below is a single T cell receptor (beta chain) sequence and its context. Its specificity is not known. This sample is drawn from a study of cytomegalovirus exposure and HLA in healthy donors. Across the study: Roughly 180 million T cells yielded 120 million or so unique TCR beta sequences, as an earlier analysis found.

Germline V gene sequence: CDR1 SGHRS, CDR2 YFSETQ. The CDR3 has 16 amino acids. J lost 1 base, V lost 3 bases, and 6 bases had no gene match. Study-wide points: Earlier findings revealed that most TCR beta V segments proved productive either about 87% or about 30% of the time. Rare sequences made up most TCRs, while some public TCRs were found in many donors. According to the study, 160 or so TCR beta chains were cytomegalovirus-associated.

Both 60 Vbeta primers and 13 Jbeta primers went into the PCR. TCRdb's table, derived via immunoSEQ multiplex PCR, lists solely in-frame clones and lacks some. In the table there are 180,000 or so clones, around nine tenths of which are singletons. Sequences were obtained from PBMCs. This receptor was obtained from a woman aged 25-40 years in good health and CMV-seronegative. The chain uses TRBV5-1 and TRBJ2-5; 10 bases align to TRBD1. The CDR3 nucleotides read TGCGCCAGCAGCTACCCAAGGGACAGGGGCCAAGAGACCCAGTACTTC. It codes for CASSYPRDRGQETQYF.